This T cell receptor (beta chain) originates from a study of blood T cell repertoires in COVID-19. Study as a whole: Both acute and convalescent COVID-19 samples were obtained from the United States, Italy and Spain. The cDNA or gDNA used as material had been derived from T cells, B-cell-depleted T cells, or PBMCs.

Authors' methods: Reference gene primer amplification in the assay estimated nucleated cell counts. Profiling relied on immunoSEQ multiplex PCR, and the TCRdb table lists in-frame clones only, not all of them. V and J calls and clone size follow that table, whereas D and trimming were derived from the DNA. Here the sample spans about 120,000 clones, roughly three quarters being singletons. This clone was recorded many times. The V and J ends lost 5 bases and 3 bases respectively, with 13 bases between them. Germline CDR1 reads SNHLY; CDR2 reads FYNNEI. The CDR3 covers 14 residues. This receptor was obtained from a woman in her 70s with acute or convalescent COVID-19. The sequenced sample consisted of peripheral blood. The genes are TRBV2 and TRBJ2-5; D unclear. The CDR3 DNA sequence: TGTGCCAGCAGTTCCGACTGGAACAAAGAGACCCAGTACTTC. Its protein product is CASSSDWNKETQYF.